This T cell receptor beta chain was captured in a study of blood T cell repertoires in COVID-19. Turning to the study itself: The origin of the acute and convalescent COVID-19 samples was the United States, Italy and Spain. PBMCs, B-cell-depleted T cells, or T cells provided the cDNA or gDNA that made up the material.

This clone was recorded a few times. Seattle's cohort entered during active infection and was followed longitudinally. Authors' methods: Cell counts per sample came from amplifying reference gene primers. TCRdb's copy holds only in-frame clones and misses some; the assay was immunoSEQ multiplex PCR. Clonal size and the V and J genes are those of that table, whereas D and trimming came from the DNA. This table has some 260,000 clones, approximately 89% appearing once. Trimming cost V 5 bases and J 1 base; bases outside gene matches: 15. This CDR3 is built from 19 residues. Germline-derived CDR1 and CDR2 are SGDLS and YYNGEE.

This sequence was found in a woman in her 70s with COVID-19, enrolled during active disease. Specimen: peripheral blood. The V gene is TRBV9, the J gene TRBJ2-3, with 11 bases that match TRBD2. CDR3 loop: CASRGQGTSGRRGTDTQYF. CDR3 nucleotide sequence: TGTGCCAGCAGGGGGCAAGGGACTAGCGGCCGTAGGGGCACAGATACGCAGTATTTT.